This T cell receptor beta chain was sequenced for a study of OX40 agonist ivuxolimab in advanced cancers. Study at large: There were three patients with partial responses, one having hepatocellular carcinoma and two cutaneous melanoma. Overall study findings and caveats: There was clonal expansion of CD4+ and CD8+ blood T cells by week 6 at 0.1 to 3.0 mg/kg.

Profiling relied on immunoSEQ multiplex PCR, and the TCRdb table lists in-frame clones only, not all of them. The sample consists of over 65,000 clones, around 85% of them appearing once. The CDR3 is made up of 16 amino acids. About this clone: What it recognizes is unknown.

The chain combines TRBV12-2 with TRBJ2-2; the DNA was not used to check the table's D call, TRBD2. TRBV12-2 is flagged as a pseudogene. The sample consisted of CD4+ or CD8+ T cells sorted from blood, taken in a trial of the OX40 agonist ivuxolimab. The sequence derives from an adult with an advanced solid tumor such as melanoma, head and neck, liver or kidney cancer. The CDR3 nucleotides read TGTGCAAGTCGTCTTGGACTAGCGGGAAACACCGGGGAGCTGTTTTTT. Its protein product is CASRLGLAGNTGELFF.